Presented here are 2 T cell receptor beta chains from one specimen sequenced in a study of T-cell reconstitution after alpha-beta-depleted transplantation in children listed by TCRdb under 2016. The library came from PCR. The sequencer listed for this sample is Illumina HiSeq 2500. Molecular barcoding was employed in the preparation of TCR libraries, with unique molecular identifiers being used to normalize TCRbeta repertoire quantification. Clones were called with MiXCR by TCRdb after fastp trimmed the public reads at Q25, and only in-frame beta chains were retained. For every CDR3 protein sequence, its rows merge into one entry that carries the most common genes and DNA. The sample table lists 200,000 to 300,000 distinct CDR3 sequences, about 25% of them with a count of one. 2.6% of the sample rests with the top ten. The treatment or condition label, read with the paper, signifies: allogeneic hematopoietic cell transplantation with graft depleted of TCRalphabeta T cells and CD19 B cells.

This specimen consisted of PBMCs, obtained before TCRalphabeta/CD19-depleted stem cell transplant. The receptors were gathered from a girl aged 2 to 10 with Fanconi anemia, due to receive a stem cell transplant.

In its sample, this clonotype was seen many times. The chain couples TRBV5-1 to TRBJ2-1; D not resolved. The CDR3 is 15 residues long. Germline values: CDR1 SGHRS, CDR2 YFSETQ. The germline V and J ends were trimmed by 0 bases and 4 bases, with 11 bases remaining between them. Written as DNA, the CDR3 is TGCGCCAGCAGCTTGGTTGACGGAAAATACAATGAGCAGTTCTTC. It encodes CASSLVDGKYNEQFF.

In its sample, this clonotype was seen many times. This chain links TRBV29-1 with TRBJ1-4, with D perhaps matching TRBD1 (5 bases). The CDR3 spans 14 residues. Trimming cost V 8 bases and J 8 bases, with 21 bases left between them. The V gene's germline CDR1 is SQVTM and CDR2 ANQGSEA. The CDR3 loop is CSIQSGSGHEKLFF. The CDR3 DNA reads as TGCAGCATCCAGAGCGGGTCCGGACACGAAAAACTGTTTTTT.